Shown below are 26 T cell receptor beta chains from a single sample sequenced in a study of patients and donors after allogeneic stem cell transplantation. TCRdb ran MiXCR on the RT-PCR reads and lists one entry per CDR3 protein. Here the sample spans approximately 220,000 distinct CDR3 sequences, roughly 38% being singletons. Sequencing input: blood, either unsorted or a sorted T cell fraction (not recorded which). The receptor set was obtained from a human donor who was either an allogeneic HSCT recipient or a stem cell or donor lymphocyte infusion donor (not recorded which). It is not recorded whose cells these are; they may come from a transplant donor.

This clonotype was detected a few times. The chain couples TRBV7-3 to TRBJ2-3, with no clear D. This CDR3 region has 15 residues. CDR1 is SGHTA, CDR2 FQGTGA, per germline. Trimming cost V 1 base and J 1 base, with 9 bases left between them. As DNA, the CDR3 is TGTGCCAGCAGCTTAAGAAGGGCGGGCACAGATACGCAGTATTTT. Translated, it gives CASSLRRAGTDTQYF.

The table lists this clonotype with a count of one. The chain recombines TRBV20-1 with TRBJ1-1; possible D gene TRBD1, 5 bases. This CDR3 has 11 amino acids. V was cut by 5 bases and J by 5 bases, with 9 bases left in between. Looked up from germline, CDR1 is DFQATT and CDR2 is SNEGSKA (reference sequence). CDR3 sequence: CSARGETEAFF. The CDR3, as DNA: TGCAGTGCTCGGGGGGAAACTGAAGCTTTCTTT.

The rearrangement links TRBV30 to TRBJ2-7, with 8 bases lining up with TRBD1. CDR3 length: 16 residues. With V trimmed by 0 bases and J by 7 bases, 14 bases remained unmatched. CDR1 is GTSNPN and CDR2 is SVGIG in the germline V gene (reference sequence). The CDR3 region has the DNA TGTGCCTGGAGTGTACTTAGGGACAGGCCCTTTTCGGAGCAGTACTTC. The encoded protein is CAWSVLRDRPFSEQYF.

The chain links TRBV3-1 to TRBJ1-4, with D uncertain. Germline V gene sequence: CDR1 LGHDT, CDR2 YNNKEL (reference sequence). V shed 4 bases and J shed 7 bases, with 4 bases lying between them. This CDR3 is built from 11 residues. DNA of the CDR3: TGTGCCAGCAGCCGTCGTGAAAAACTGTTTTTT. Translation gives CASSRREKLFF.

The J gene is TRBJ2-7, the V gene TRBV7-9, with D possibly TRBD1 on 6 matching bases. Germline loops: CDR1 SEHNR, CDR2 FQNEAQ (reference sequence). This CDR3 spans 13 amino acids. Trimming took off 5 bases at V and 6 bases at J, with 14 bases between the two ends. CDR3 sequence: CASSPRTGSEQYF. As DNA, the CDR3 is TGTGCCAGCAGCCCTAGAACAGGGTCCGAGCAGTACTTC.

The J gene is TRBJ2-1, the V gene TRBV20-1, with 9 positions matching TRBD2. Germline assignment: CDR1 DFQATT and CDR2 SNEGSKA (reference sequence). The V segment lost 7 bases and the J segment 5 bases; nucleotides outside the gene matches: 9. The CDR3 contains 14 residues. In nucleotides, the CDR3 is TGCAGTGAAAAGGGCTTAGCGGGGGACAATGAGCAGTTCTTC. Translated: CSEKGLAGDNEQFF.

As regards this clonotype: At one end, the junction sequence differs from germline, possibly due to a read error. The chain couples TRBV27 to TRBJ1-3; D is perhaps TRBD1 (5 bases). The CDR3 has 14 amino acids. Germline V gene sequence: CDR1 MNHEY, CDR2 SMNVEV (reference sequence). Here the CDR3 reads CASSLRGAGNTIYF. Written as DNA, the CDR3 is TGTGCCAGCAGTTTAAGGGGCGCTGGGAACACCATATATTTT.

This sequence joins TRBV28 and TRBJ1-2; 9 bases are shared with TRBD1. With 6 bases clipped from V and 8 bases from J, the junction kept 7 bases outside the gene matches. This CDR3 is 13 amino acids long. Germline V gene sequence: CDR1 MDHEN, CDR2 SYDVKM. CDR3 region: CASRPGQGGGYTF. Written as DNA, the CDR3 is TGTGCCAGCAGACCGGGACAGGGCGGCGGCTACACCTTC.

The J gene is TRBJ1-6, the V gene TRBV28, with a tentative D call TRBD1 (5 bases). This CDR3 spans 19 amino acids. CDR1 and CDR2 from the germline V gene are MDHEN and SYDVKM. The V end lost 1 base, the J end lost 0 bases, and 16 bases lay between the germline ends. The CDR3 DNA follows: TGTGCCAGCAGTTTATTCTCGGGACGCAAAAGCTCCTATAATTCACCCCTCCACTTT. It is translated as CASSLFSGRKSSYNSPLHF.

There are a few counts of this clonotype. This chain links TRBV28 with TRBJ1-2, with 7 bases lining up with TRBD1. Germline V gives CDR1 MDHEN, CDR2 SYDVKM. There are 14 residues in the CDR3. The junction had 8 bases not matched to a gene; V was cut back by 6 bases and J by 4 bases. In nucleotides, the CDR3 is TGTGCCAGCAGCCCCAGGGGGAGAACCTATGGCTACACCTTC. Its translation: CASSPRGRTYGYTF.

This clonotype has only a few counts. V and J are TRBV7-9 and TRBJ1-6; D unclear. This CDR3 is 15 amino acids long. Trimming took 5 bases from V and 11 from J, leaving 19 bases between them. Germline assignment: CDR1 SEHNR and CDR2 FQNEAQ (reference sequence). The DNA of the CDR3 is TGTGCCAGCAGCCCTGCCTTCTCCTCCGGGGCACCCCTCCACTTT. Translation gives CASSPAFSSGAPLHF.

This clonotype was seen only a few times. Here the CDR3 reads CASSQGDPYNEQFF. In DNA, the CDR3 is TGCGCCAGCAGCCAGGGGGACCCATACAATGAGCAGTTCTTC. This chain connects TRBV5-1 to TRBJ2-1; TRBD1 matches at 7 bases. Germline V lookup: CDR1 SGHRS, CDR2 YFSETQ. This CDR3 is 14 amino acids long. V shed 4 bases, J shed 4 bases, and the junction held 5 bases outside the gene matches.

J is TRBJ2-1 and V is TRBV6-5; D remains ambiguous. This CDR3 comprises 12 residues. V gave up 5 bases and J gave up 5 bases, with 7 bases separating them. CDR1 is MNHEY and CDR2 is SVGAGI in the germline V gene. The CDR3 region is CASSLPHNEQFF. The CDR3, as DNA: TGTGCCAGCAGTCTTCCCCACAATGAGCAGTTCTTC.

This clonotype appeared a few times. The J gene is TRBJ1-1, the V gene TRBV5-6; 8 positions agree with TRBD1. V was pared by 4 bases and J by 0 bases, with 11 bases of the junction left unmatched. Looked up from germline, CDR1 is SGHDT and CDR2 is YYEEEE. The length of the CDR3 is 17 residues. DNA of the CDR3: TGTGCCAGCAGCCAAGGACAGGGACTCACTATGAACACTGAAGCTTTCTTT. Translation: CASSQGQGLTMNTEAFF.

The V gene is TRBV20-1, the J gene TRBJ2-7; D remains ambiguous. Germline CDR1 reads DFQATT; CDR2 reads SNEGSKA (reference sequence). Trimming pared 2 bases from V and 2 bases from J, leaving 10 bases between. This CDR3 has 13 amino acids. The chain's CDR3 is CSARKTATYEQYF. CDR3 DNA sequence: TGCAGTGCTAGAAAAACGGCCACCTACGAGCAGTACTTC.

The V and J genes are TRBV20-1 and TRBJ1-2; no clear D gene. The germline gives CDR1 DFQATT, CDR2 SNEGSKA (reference sequence). V was pared by 3 bases and J by 5 bases, with 13 bases between. This CDR3 contains 13 residues. This CDR3 is CSARERTGYGYTF. The CDR3, as DNA: TGCAGTGCTAGGGAAAGGACGGGATATGGCTACACCTTC.

The rearrangement joins TRBV24-1 to TRBJ2-2; no clear D gene. The germline V and J ends were trimmed by 7 bases and 2 bases, with 7 bases remaining between them. Germline assignment: CDR1 KGHDR and CDR2 SFDVKD. The CDR3 runs to 13 residues. CDR3 loop: CATRDSNTGELFF. CDR3 coding DNA: TGTGCCACCAGGGATAGTAACACCGGGGAGCTGTTTTTT.

CDR3 loop: CASSPQGPAYEQYF. The CDR3 nucleotides are TGTGCCAGCAGTCCACAGGGTCCAGCCTACGAGCAGTACTTC. V and J are TRBV27 and TRBJ2-7, with D perhaps TRBD1 (6 bases). V gave up 5 bases and J gave up 2 bases, with 13 bases separating them. Germline V gives CDR1 MNHEY, CDR2 SMNVEV (reference sequence). The length of the CDR3 is 14 residues.

V gene TRBV3-1 combines with J gene TRBJ1-5; no clear D. The germline gives CDR1 LGHDT, CDR2 YNNKEL (reference sequence). The V end was cut by 4 bases, the J end by 5 bases, with 12 bases between. The CDR3 sequence is 14 residues long. The CDR3: CASSPGLPHQPQHF. CDR3 coding DNA: TGTGCCAGCAGCCCCGGACTGCCCCATCAGCCCCAGCATTTT.

The table lists this clonotype with a few counts. The rearrangement joins TRBV24-1 to TRBJ1-4, with D unresolved. This CDR3 spans 14 amino acids. Trimming stripped 3 bases from V and 7 bases from J, with 11 bases between. Germline CDR1 KGHDR, CDR2 SFDVKD. CDR3 protein: CATSDLREPEKLFF. CDR3 sequence (DNA): TGTGCCACCAGTGATCTCCGGGAACCTGAAAAACTGTTTTTT.

The gene calls are TRBV20-1 and TRBJ1-6; D is perhaps TRBD1 (6 bases). The CDR3 is made up of 17 amino acids. With 6 bases removed from V and 9 bases from J, the gap between germline ends came to 27 bases. CDR1 is DFQATT and CDR2 is SNEGSKA in the germline V gene (reference sequence). The CDR3 DNA is TGCAGTGCCCGAACCCCTCCCCCCGGGGGCGCAAGTTCACCCCTCCACTTT. This encodes CSARTPPPGGASSPLHF.

The V call is TRBV12-3 or TRBV12-4, the J call TRBJ2-1; no clear D. The length of the CDR3 is 15 residues. V lost 3 bases and J 5 bases, leaving 14 bases between the germline ends. In DNA form, the CDR3 reads TGTGCCAGCAGTTTCGCCGAGGACGGCGACAATGAGCAGTTCTTC. It codes for CASSFAEDGDNEQFF.

The chain links TRBV7-9 to TRBJ2-1; TRBD2 aligns across 8 bases. Trimming removed 3 bases from V and 3 bases from J; junction bases left unmatched: 4. CDR1 is SEHNR, CDR2 FQNEAQ, per germline (reference sequence). The CDR3 runs to 15 residues. The CDR3 coding sequence is TGTGCCAGCAGCTTCCAGCGGGGGCGCTACAATGAGCAGTTCTTC. It codes for CASSFQRGRYNEQFF.

This clonotype was seen a handful of times. The gene calls are TRBV4-2 and TRBJ1-2; the D is unclear. The V gene's germline CDR1 is LGHNA and CDR2 YNFKEQ. There are 14 residues in the CDR3. V was pared by 4 bases and J by 4 bases, with 13 bases between. CDR3: CASSRPTEIYGYTF. CDR3 in DNA: TGTGCCAGCAGCCGGCCGACCGAAATCTATGGCTACACCTTC.

The CDR3: CASRANLGGMNTEAFF. The CDR3, as DNA: TGTGCCAGCAGAGCCAACCTCGGAGGGATGAACACTGAAGCTTTCTTT. The rearrangement uses TRBV6-5 and TRBJ1-1, with D unresolved. V lost 6 bases to trimming and J lost 0 bases, with 17 bases between them. Germline V gives CDR1 MNHEY, CDR2 SVGAGI. This CDR3 is built from 16 residues.

The rearrangement joins TRBV20-1 to TRBJ1-4, with a tentative D call TRBD1 (6 bases). The CDR3 loop spans 12 amino acids. Germline V gives CDR1 DFQATT, CDR2 SNEGSKA (reference sequence). V was cut by 7 bases and J by 8 bases, with 14 bases left in between. The CDR3 nucleotides are TGCAGTGTCGTGGACAGTGCCGAAAAACTGTTTTTT. This encodes CSVVDSAEKLFF.